The 17 T cell receptor beta chains below all came from one sample that was sequenced in a study of T-cell memory formation after mild COVID-19 (dated by TCRdb to 2020 to 2023). The library was produced with 5' RACE. Sequencing instrument: Illumina NovaSeq 6000. Using fastp at Q25 and MiXCR, TCRdb reprocessed the public reads and kept productive beta chains. Rows matching on CDR3 protein sequence are summarized as one entry with the most common DNA and genes. The sample table contains about 560,000 distinct CDR3 sequences; only one count was recorded for 15% to 20% of them. About 11% of the sample is in the top ten clones. The material sequenced was PBMCs or a T cell subset sorted from them (not recorded which). All receptors come from an adult woman who had mild COVID-19 (a few samples of this study predate the infection). The sample titles of this study are shuffled in the database, so cell type and time point are left out; the donor was told from shared clones.

This clonotype was detected a few times. The rearrangement uses TRBV12-3 or TRBV12-4 and TRBJ1-1; D gene uncertain. The CDR3 consists of 14 residues. V shed 6 bases and J shed 1 base, with 12 bases lying between them. In DNA, the CDR3 is TGTGCCAGCAGCTTCCACCCGGGGAACACTGAAGCTTTCTTT. Its translation is CASSFHPGNTEAFF.

The V and J genes are TRBV7-6 and TRBJ1-5; TRBD1 matches at 8 bases. The CDR3 is 13 amino acids. The V gene end was trimmed by 5 bases and the J gene end by 7 bases; junction bases not matched to a gene: 4. The V gene's germline CDR1 is SGHVS and CDR2 FNYEAQ. Here the CDR3 reads CASSTGGGQPQHF. CDR3 DNA: TGTGCCAGCAGCACAGGGGGGGGACAGCCCCAGCATTTT.

This clonotype was recorded only once. The rearrangement links TRBV5-6 to TRBJ1-5; D remains ambiguous. Trimming stripped 2 bases from V and 3 bases from J, with 9 bases between. From germline, CDR1 is SGHDT and CDR2 YYEEEE. CDR3 length: 14 residues. This chain's CDR3 is CASSFGRINQPQHF. The CDR3 DNA sequence: TGTGCCAGCAGCTTCGGCAGGATCAATCAGCCCCAGCATTTT.

This chain links TRBV12-3 or TRBV12-4 with TRBJ1-5, with unresolved D. Trimming removed 3 bases from V and 3 bases from J, with 12 bases in between. There are 15 residues in the CDR3. CDR3 nucleotides: TGTGCCAGCAGTTTCGCGCGGCAGATCAATCAGCCCCAGCATTTT. Its translation is CASSFARQINQPQHF.

The V and J genes are TRBV3-1 and TRBJ2-3, with D possibly matching TRBD1 (6 bases). Looked up from germline, CDR1 is LGHDT and CDR2 is YNNKEL (reference sequence). The germline V and J ends were trimmed by 4 bases and 2 bases, with 16 bases remaining between them. This CDR3 spans 16 amino acids. CDR3 DNA: TGTGCCAGCAGCCCCCAGCAGGGGCGGGCCACAGATACGCAGTATTTT. This sequence encodes CASSPQQGRATDTQYF.

CDR3 sequence (DNA): TGTGCCACCAGTGACCGAACAGGGGGCAGGACCGGGGAGCTGTTTTTT. It translates to CATSDRTGGRTGELFF. The gene calls are TRBV24-1 and TRBJ2-2; TRBD1 aligns across 9 bases. Germline V gene lookup returns CDR1 KGHDR and CDR2 SFDVKD. CDR3 length equals 16 residues. J gave up 5 bases and V 4 bases, and 7 bases lay outside the gene matches.

This chain uses TRBV20-1 with TRBJ2-2, with D perhaps matching TRBD2 (7 bases). V dropped 6 bases and J dropped 6 bases, with 17 bases sitting between them. This CDR3 has 14 residues. The germline V gene has CDR1 DFQATT and CDR2 SNEGSKA (reference sequence). CDR3 sequence: CSATPGGRPGELFF. For the CDR3, the DNA is TGCAGTGCCACCCCGGGGGGCCGACCCGGGGAGCTGTTTTTT.

The genes are TRBV7-6 and TRBJ2-7, with 8 bases fitting TRBD2. Germline-derived CDR1 and CDR2 are SGHVS and FNYEAQ. Germline trimming cut 5 bases from V and 5 bases from J; bases unmatched to any gene: 5. This CDR3 has 13 amino acids. CDR3 loop: CASSPPTSDEQYF. In nucleotides, the CDR3 is TGTGCCAGCAGCCCGCCGACTAGCGACGAGCAGTACTTC.

This clonotype was detected many times. The J gene is TRBJ2-3, the V gene TRBV18; 8 nucleotides align to TRBD1. The CDR3 sequence is 15 residues long. Germline V gene sequence: CDR1 KGHSH, CDR2 LQKENI. The trim removed 3 bases at V and 0 bases at J, leaving 2 bases unmatched. The CDR3 is CASSPRTGSTDTQYF. The CDR3 DNA sequence: TGTGCCAGCTCACCCCGGACAGGGAGCACAGATACGCAGTATTTT.

The chain employs TRBV14 and TRBJ2-3; D uncertain. The CDR3 totals 14 residues. V was pared by 2 bases and J by 7 bases, with 13 bases between. From germline, CDR1 is SGHDN and CDR2 FVKESK. The CDR3 region has the DNA TGTGCCAGCAGCCAACAGTCTAGTATAAATACGCAGTATTTT. It yields the protein CASSQQSSINTQYF. Based on the CDR3 plus reference TRBV14 and TRBJ2-3, the full variable domain is EAGVTQFPSHSVIEKGQTVTLRCDPISGHDNLYWYRRVMGKEIKFLLHFVKESKQDESGMPNNRFLAERTGGTYSTLKVQPAELEDSGVYFCASSQQSSINTQYFGPGTRLTVL.

This chain links TRBV27 with TRBJ2-5; weak D call: TRBD1 (6 bases). V was trimmed by 6 bases and J by 4 bases, leaving 18 bases between them. Looked up from germline, CDR1 is MNHEY and CDR2 is SMNVEV (reference sequence). The CDR3 spans 15 residues. In DNA form, the CDR3 reads TGTGCCAGCAGCCCCGGGACCCGAGGGGGAGAGACCCAGTACTTC. Translation gives CASSPGTRGGETQYF.

This clonotype was detected a few times. DNA of the CDR3: TGTGCCAGCAGCCGAGGCTCGGGCGGCGGACTAAATGAGCAGTTCTTC. Residues: CASSRGSGGGLNEQFF. The chain is built from TRBV3-1 and TRBJ2-1; tentatively, D is TRBD2 (6 bases). Germline V gene sequence: CDR1 LGHDT, CDR2 YNNKEL (reference sequence). The CDR3 consists of 16 residues. V was trimmed by 4 bases and J by 7 bases, leaving 20 bases between them.

There are many counts of this clonotype. The J gene is TRBJ2-7, the V gene TRBV20-1; D is undetermined. CDR3 size: 12 residues. From germline, CDR1 is DFQATT and CDR2 SNEGSKA (reference sequence). With 5 bases removed from V and 1 base from J, the gap between germline ends came to 9 bases. DNA for the CDR3: TGCAGTGCTCGCCTTGCTTCCTACGAGCAGTACTTC. Protein: CSARLASYEQYF.

This chain joins TRBV5-4 and TRBJ1-5; TRBD1 matches 9 bases. The V and J ends lost 4 bases and 5 bases, in that order; junction bases with no gene match: 7. CDR3 length: 15 amino acids. Germline V gene lookup returns CDR1 SGHNT and CDR2 YYREEE (reference sequence). As DNA, the CDR3 is TGTGCCAGCAGCCAGGGACAGGGTATCGATCAGCCCCAGCATTTT. Translating gives CASSQGQGIDQPQHF.

This clonotype was counted ten times or more. This chain connects TRBV5-4 to TRBJ2-7; D uncertain. Germline V gene data show CDR1 as SGHNT and CDR2 as YYREEE (reference sequence). The CDR3 totals 13 residues. The ends were cut back, 0 bases at V and 3 bases at J, with 7 bases in the middle. The CDR3 sequence: CASSLGPIYEQYF. In DNA, the CDR3 is TGTGCCAGCAGCTTGGGGCCTATCTACGAGCAGTACTTC.

The chain recombines TRBV2 with TRBJ2-5; TRBD2 matches at 15 bases. The CDR3 is made up of 17 amino acids. The V segment lost 5 bases and the J segment 4 bases; nucleotides outside the gene matches: 8. CDR1 is SNHLY, CDR2 FYNNEI, per germline. DNA of the CDR3: TGTGCCAGCAGTACCGGGACTAGCGGGGGGTTCCCAGAGACCCAGTACTTC. Protein: CASSTGTSGGFPETQYF.

In its sample, this clonotype was seen a few times. CDR3 sequence: CSARVSNQPQHF. The CDR3 DNA sequence: TGCAGTGCTAGAGTTAGCAATCAGCCCCAGCATTTT. V is TRBV20-1 and J is TRBJ1-5; D is unclear. Trimming removed 1 base at V and 0 bases at J, with 1 base between. Germline V gene sequence: CDR1 DFQATT, CDR2 SNEGSKA (reference sequence). The CDR3 runs to 12 residues.